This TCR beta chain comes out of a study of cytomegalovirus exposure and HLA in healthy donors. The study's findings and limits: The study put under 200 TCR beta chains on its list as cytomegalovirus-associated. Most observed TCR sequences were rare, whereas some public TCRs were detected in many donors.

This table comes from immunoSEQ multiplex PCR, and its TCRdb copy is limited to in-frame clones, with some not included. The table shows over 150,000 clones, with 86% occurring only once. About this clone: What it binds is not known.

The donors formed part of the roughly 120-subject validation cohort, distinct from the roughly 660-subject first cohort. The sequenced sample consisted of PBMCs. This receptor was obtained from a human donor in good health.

CDR3 region: CASSSGDVPINEQFF. The CDR3, as DNA: TGCGCCAGCAGCTCGGGGGACGTACCCATCAATGAGCAGTTCTTC. The rearrangement uses TRBV5-1 and TRBJ2-1; D perhaps matches TRBD2 (6 bases). V dropped 3 bases and J dropped 6 bases, with 16 bases sitting between them. The germline V gene has CDR1 SGHRS and CDR2 YFSETQ. CDR3 length equals 15 residues.